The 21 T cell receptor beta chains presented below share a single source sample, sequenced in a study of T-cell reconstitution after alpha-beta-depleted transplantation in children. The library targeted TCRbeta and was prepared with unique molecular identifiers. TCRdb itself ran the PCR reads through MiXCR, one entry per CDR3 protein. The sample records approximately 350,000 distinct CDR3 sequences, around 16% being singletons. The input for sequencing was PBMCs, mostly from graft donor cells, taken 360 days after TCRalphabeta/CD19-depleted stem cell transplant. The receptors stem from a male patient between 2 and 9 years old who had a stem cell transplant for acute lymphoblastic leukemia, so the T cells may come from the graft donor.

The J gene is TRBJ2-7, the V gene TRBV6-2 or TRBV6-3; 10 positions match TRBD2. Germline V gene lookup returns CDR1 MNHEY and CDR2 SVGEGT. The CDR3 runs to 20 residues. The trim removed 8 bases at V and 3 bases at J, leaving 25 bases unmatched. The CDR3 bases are TGTGCCAGCCACTCGCCGTCAGGGGCGGGCTCTAGCGGGAGTAGCTACGAGCAGTACTTC. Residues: CASHSPSGAGSSGSSYEQYF.

The CDR3 DNA is TGTGCCAGCACCCTTAGGGGGATCTCTGGAAACACCATATATTTT. Residues: CASTLRGISGNTIYF. The J gene is TRBJ1-3, the V gene TRBV3-1; possible D gene TRBD1, 6 bases. The CDR3 loop spans 15 amino acids. V was trimmed by 7 bases and J by 0 bases, leaving 13 bases between them. Germline V lookup: CDR1 LGHDT, CDR2 YNNKEL (reference sequence).

The DNA of the CDR3 is TGTGCCAGCAGCTACGGACTAGCGGCTAGCACAGATACGCAGTATTTT. Translation gives CASSYGLAASTDTQYF. The chain links TRBV7-8 to TRBJ2-3, with TRBD2 matching 10 bases. Trimming took 4 bases from V and 0 from J; bases not matched to a gene: 4. Germline CDR1 and CDR2: SGHVS and FQNEAQ. The CDR3 runs 16 residues.

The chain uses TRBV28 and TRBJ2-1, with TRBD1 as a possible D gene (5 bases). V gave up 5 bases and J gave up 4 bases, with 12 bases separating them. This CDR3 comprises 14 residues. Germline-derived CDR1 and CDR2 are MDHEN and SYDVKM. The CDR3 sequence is CASSPPGKYNEQFF. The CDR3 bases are TGTGCCAGCAGTCCCCCAGGGAAATACAATGAGCAGTTCTTC.

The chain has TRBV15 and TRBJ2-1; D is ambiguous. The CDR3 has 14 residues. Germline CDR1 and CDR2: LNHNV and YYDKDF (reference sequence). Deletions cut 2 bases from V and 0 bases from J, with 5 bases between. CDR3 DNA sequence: TGTGCCACCAGCAGATCGAGCTCCTACAATGAGCAGTTCTTC. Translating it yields CATSRSSSYNEQFF. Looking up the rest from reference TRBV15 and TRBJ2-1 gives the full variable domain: DAMVIQNPRYQVTQFGKPVTLSCSQTLNHNVMYWYQQKSSQAPKLLFHYYDKDFNNEADTPDNFQSRRPNTSFCFLDIRSPGLGDTAMYLCATSRSSSYNEQFFGPGTRLTVL.

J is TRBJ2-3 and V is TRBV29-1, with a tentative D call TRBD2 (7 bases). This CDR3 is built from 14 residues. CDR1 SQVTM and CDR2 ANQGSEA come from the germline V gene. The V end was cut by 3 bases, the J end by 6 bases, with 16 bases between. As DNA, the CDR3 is TGCAGCGTTGAGTCCGGGGGGCGGGCGGATACGCAGTATTTT. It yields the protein CSVESGGRADTQYF.

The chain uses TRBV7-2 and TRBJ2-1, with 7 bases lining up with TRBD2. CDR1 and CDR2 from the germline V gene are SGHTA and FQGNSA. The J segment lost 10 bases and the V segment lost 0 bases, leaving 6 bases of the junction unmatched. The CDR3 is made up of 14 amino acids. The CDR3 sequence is CASSLAGGPREQFF. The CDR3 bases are TGTGCCAGCAGCTTAGCGGGAGGGCCACGCGAGCAGTTCTTC.

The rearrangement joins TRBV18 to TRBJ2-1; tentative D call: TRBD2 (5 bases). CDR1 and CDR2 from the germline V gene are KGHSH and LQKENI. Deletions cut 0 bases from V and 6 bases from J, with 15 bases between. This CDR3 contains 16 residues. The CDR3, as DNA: TGTGCCAGCTCACCACCTTCAGGACTTCGGGGCAATGAGCAGTTCTTC. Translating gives CASSPPSGLRGNEQFF. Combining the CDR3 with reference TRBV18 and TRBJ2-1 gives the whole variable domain NAGVMQNPRHLVRRRGQEARLRCSPMKGHSHVYWYRQLPEEGLKFMVYLQKENIIDESGMPKERFSAEFPKEGPSILRIQQVVRGDSAAYFCASSPPSGLRGNEQFFGPGTRLTVL.

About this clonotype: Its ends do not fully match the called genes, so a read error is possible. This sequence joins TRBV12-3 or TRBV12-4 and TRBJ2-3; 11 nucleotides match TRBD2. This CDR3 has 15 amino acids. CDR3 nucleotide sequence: TGTGCCGGCAGCTCCGGGACTAGCGGTTCAGATACGCAGTATTTT. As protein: CAGSSGTSGSDTQYF.

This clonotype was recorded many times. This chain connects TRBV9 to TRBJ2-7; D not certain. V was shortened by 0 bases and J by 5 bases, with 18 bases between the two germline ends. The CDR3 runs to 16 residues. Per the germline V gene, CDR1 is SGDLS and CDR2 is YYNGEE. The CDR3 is CASSVGASGRLHEQYF. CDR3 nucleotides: TGTGCCAGCAGCGTAGGTGCGAGTGGTCGGCTTCACGAGCAGTACTTC.

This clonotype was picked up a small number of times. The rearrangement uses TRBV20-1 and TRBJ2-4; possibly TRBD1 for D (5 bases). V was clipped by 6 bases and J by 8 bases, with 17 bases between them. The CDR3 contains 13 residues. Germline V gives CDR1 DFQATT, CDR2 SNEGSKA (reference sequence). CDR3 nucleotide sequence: TGCAGTGCCCCCCAGGGATTGCAGGACATTCAGTACTTC. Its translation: CSAPQGLQDIQYF.

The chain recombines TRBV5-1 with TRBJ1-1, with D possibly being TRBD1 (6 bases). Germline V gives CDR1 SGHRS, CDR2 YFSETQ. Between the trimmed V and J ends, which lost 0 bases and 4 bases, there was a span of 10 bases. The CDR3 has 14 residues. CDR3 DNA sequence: TGCGCCAGCAGCTTGGGACAGGCTTTCACTGAAGCTTTCTTT. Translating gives CASSLGQAFTEAFF.

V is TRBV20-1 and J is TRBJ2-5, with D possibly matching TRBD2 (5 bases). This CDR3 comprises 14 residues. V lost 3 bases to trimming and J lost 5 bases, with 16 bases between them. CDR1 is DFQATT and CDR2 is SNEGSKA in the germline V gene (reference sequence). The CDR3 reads CSASGIGGWETQYF. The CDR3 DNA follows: TGCAGTGCTAGTGGAATTGGCGGGTGGGAGACCCAGTACTTC.

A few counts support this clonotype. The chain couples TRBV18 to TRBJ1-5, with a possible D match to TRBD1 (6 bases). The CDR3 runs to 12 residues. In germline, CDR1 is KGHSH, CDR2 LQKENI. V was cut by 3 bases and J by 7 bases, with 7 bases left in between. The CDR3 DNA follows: TGTGCCAGCTCACCTCAGGGGCAGCCCCAGCATTTT. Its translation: CASSPQGQPQHF.

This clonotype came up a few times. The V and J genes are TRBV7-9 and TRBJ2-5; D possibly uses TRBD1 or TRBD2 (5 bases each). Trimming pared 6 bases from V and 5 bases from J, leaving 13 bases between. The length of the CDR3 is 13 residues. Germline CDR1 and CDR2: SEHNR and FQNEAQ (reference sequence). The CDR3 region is CASRPQGGETQYF. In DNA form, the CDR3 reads TGTGCCAGCAGACCGCAGGGCGGGGAGACCCAGTACTTC.

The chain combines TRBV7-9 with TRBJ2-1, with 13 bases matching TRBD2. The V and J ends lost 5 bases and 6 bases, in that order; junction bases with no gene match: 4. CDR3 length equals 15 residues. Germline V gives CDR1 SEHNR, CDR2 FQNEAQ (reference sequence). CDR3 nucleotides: TGTGCCAGCAGCAAACTAGCGGGAGGGCCCAATGAGCAGTTCTTC. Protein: CASSKLAGGPNEQFF.

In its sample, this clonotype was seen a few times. The CDR3 sequence: CASSFPPLTTNEKLFF. CDR3 sequence (DNA): TGTGCCAGCAGTTTCCCTCCTTTAACAACTAATGAAAAACTGTTTTTT. V is TRBV28 and J is TRBJ1-4; D gene ambiguous. The CDR3 contains 16 residues. Deletions cut 3 bases from V and 0 bases from J, with 11 bases between. Germline assignment: CDR1 MDHEN and CDR2 SYDVKM.

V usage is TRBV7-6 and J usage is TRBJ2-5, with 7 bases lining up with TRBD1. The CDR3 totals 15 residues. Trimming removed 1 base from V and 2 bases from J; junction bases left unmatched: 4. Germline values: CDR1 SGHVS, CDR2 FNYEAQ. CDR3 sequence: CASSLVLGQQETQYF. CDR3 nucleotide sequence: TGTGCCAGCAGCTTAGTTTTGGGACAGCAAGAGACCCAGTACTTC.

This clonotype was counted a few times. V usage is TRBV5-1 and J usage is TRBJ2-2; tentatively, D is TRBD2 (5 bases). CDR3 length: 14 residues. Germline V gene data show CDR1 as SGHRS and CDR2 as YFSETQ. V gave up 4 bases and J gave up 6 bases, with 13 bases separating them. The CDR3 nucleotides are TGCGCCAGCAGCGGAACAAAGGGAGCCGGGGAGCTGTTTTTT. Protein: CASSGTKGAGELFF.

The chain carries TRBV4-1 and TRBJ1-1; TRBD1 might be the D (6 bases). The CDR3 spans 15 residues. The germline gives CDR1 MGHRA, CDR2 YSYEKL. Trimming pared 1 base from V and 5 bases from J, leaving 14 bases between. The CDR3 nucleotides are TGCGCCAGCAGCCAAGCGGACAGTGGGCGGACTGAAGCTTTCTTT. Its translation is CASSQADSGRTEAFF.

The CDR3 DNA follows: TGTGCCAGCAACACGGGAGGGCCGGGTTTTGAGCAGTTCTTC. It encodes CASNTGGPGFEQFF. The V gene is TRBV7-9, the J gene TRBJ2-1; 8 bases are shared with TRBD2. The germline V gene encodes CDR1 SEHNR and CDR2 FQNEAQ (reference sequence). J gave up 9 bases and V 7 bases, and 11 bases lay outside the gene matches. The CDR3 totals 14 residues.